The rows below give T cell receptor beta chains drawn from one sample of a study of STAT5B mutations in CD4+ large granular lymphocyte leukemia. Profiling relied on immunoSEQ multiplex PCR, and the TCRdb table lists in-frame clones only, not all of them. The sample lists about 32,000 clones, over 80% occurring once. The sequenced sample was CD4+ T cells from blood buffy coats. The receptors were gathered from a human donor in good health. The CDR3 runs from the conserved cysteine through the conserved F or W. Each record gives: CDR3 protein, CDR3 DNA, clone size, D gene, V gene, J gene. D genes are given only for firm matches. The size entry is marked missing in some rows and otherwise reads once, few, many or a size class.

CASRGNTVLNSPLHF	TGTGCCAGCAGGGGGAACACGGTTTTAAATTCACCCCTCCACTTT	-	-	TRBV11-2	TRBJ1-6
CASSVQGNQETQYF	TGCGCCAGCAGCGTGCAGGGGAACCAAGAGACCCAGTACTTC	-	-	TRBV5-1	TRBJ2-5
CASSDIAGGKETQYF	TGCGCCAGCAGTGACATAGCGGGAGGAAAAGAGACTCAGTACTTC	once	TRBD2	TRBV10-1	TRBJ2-5
CASSLGGTRARNEQYF	TGTGCCAGCAGTTTAGGCGGGACTAGGGCTCGGAACGAGCAGTACTTC	-	TRBD2	TRBV28	TRBJ2-7
CASSYGPSGLQETQYF	TGTGCCAGCAGTTACGGACCTAGCGGGCTCCAAGAGACCCAGTACTTC	-	TRBD2	TRBV6-5	TRBJ2-5
CASSLHGNEKLFF	TGCGCCAGCAGCTTACACGGTAATGAAAAACTGTTTTTT	few	-	TRBV5-1	TRBJ1-4
CAAAAGAIPGELFF	TGTGCCGCCGCAGCGGGAGCTATCCCCGGGGAGCTGTTTTTT	-	TRBD2	TRBV30	TRBJ2-2
CASSQGEEYEQYF	TGTGCCAGCAGCCAAGGCGAAGAGTACGAGCAGTACTTC	-	-	TRBV4-2	TRBJ2-7
CASTPSGVQETQYF	TGTGCCAGCACCCCTAGCGGAGTTCAAGAGACCCAGTACTTC	-	TRBD2	TRBV7-2	TRBJ2-5
CASSPDSNQPQHF	TGTGCCAGCAGCCCGGACAGCAATCAGCCCCAGCATTTT	-	-	TRBV7-2	TRBJ1-5
CASSQVGRARNHGYTF	TGCGCCAGCAGCCAAGTAGGTAGGGCGCGGAACCATGGCTACACCTTC	-	-	TRBV4-1	TRBJ1-2
CASSTFRHLPYEQYF	TGTGCCAGCAGCACCTTTCGCCACCTTCCCTACGAGCAGTACTTC	-	-	TRBV6-4	TRBJ2-7
CASSLGAGQPQHF	TGTGCCAGCAGCCTAGGGGCAGGACAGCCCCAGCATTTT	few	-	TRBV7-3	TRBJ1-5
CASSYQGGHEKLFF	TGTGCCAGCAGCTACCAGGGTGGGCATGAAAAACTGTTTTTT	once	-	TRBV5-6	TRBJ1-4
CASSPHVGNSPLHF	TGCGCCAGCAGCCCACACGTCGGGAATTCACCCCTCCACTTT	-	-	TRBV4-3	TRBJ1-6
CASSDGRLARSYEQYF	TGTGCCAGCAGTGATGGCCGACTAGCTCGGTCCTACGAGCAGTACTTC	-	TRBD2	TRBV6-1	TRBJ2-7
CASSPLGGWDQETQYF	TGTGCCAGCAGTCCCCTCGGGGGCTGGGACCAAGAGACCCAGTACTTC	-	-	TRBV7-9	TRBJ2-5
CASSYSTSGNYEQYF	TGTGCCAGCAGTTACTCAACTAGCGGCAACTACGAGCAGTACTTC	-	TRBD2	TRBV6-5	TRBJ2-7
CASSLFSGTAISYNEQFF	TGTGCCAGCAGTTTATTTAGCGGGACTGCCATCTCCTACAATGAGCAGTTCTTC	-	TRBD2	TRBV28	TRBJ2-1
CASSRATSISYNEQFF	TGTGCCAGTAGTCGAGCGACTAGCATCTCCTACAATGAGCAGTTCTTC	-	TRBD2	TRBV19	TRBJ2-1
CAWSKRERDTQYF	TGTGCCTGGAGTAAGCGGGAGAGGGATACGCAGTATTTT	-	TRBD2	TRBV30	TRBJ2-3
CASSHGGTEAFF	TGTGCCAGCAGCCACGGGGGTACTGAAGCTTTCTTT	-	-	TRBV14	TRBJ1-1
CASSRATGGAETDGYTF	TGCGCCAGCAGCCGCGCGACAGGGGGCGCCGAAACAGATGGCTACACCTTC	-	TRBD1	TRBV5-1	TRBJ1-2
CASSGSSQGLSSGNTIYF	TGTGCCAGCAGTGGATCTAGTCAGGGCCTCTCCTCTGGAAACACCATATATTTT	-	-	TRBV2	TRBJ1-3
CASSQQGSDTQYF	TGCGCCAGCAGCCAGCAGGGTTCGGATACGCAGTATTTT	-	-	TRBV4-3	TRBJ2-3
CASSEGSSGNTIYF	TGCGCCAGCAGTGAAGGCAGCTCTGGAAACACCATATATTTT	-	-	TRBV10-2	TRBJ1-3
CARTGLADIPKNIQYF	TGCGCCAGGACGGGGCTAGCGGATATACCCAAAAACATTCAGTACTTC	-	TRBD2	TRBV10-1	TRBJ2-4
CASSLGAGVSDTQYF	TGCGCCAGCAGCTTGGGAGCGGGAGTTTCAGATACGCAGTATTTT	-	TRBD2	TRBV5-1	TRBJ2-3
CASGDRRDEQYF	TGTGCCAGCGGGGACAGGAGAGACGAGCAGTACTTC	-	TRBD1	TRBV19	TRBJ2-7
CASSPLSGQGYGYTF	TGTGCCAGCTCACCACTGTCGGGACAGGGTTATGGCTACACCTTC	once	TRBD1	TRBV18	TRBJ1-2
CASSEDRLAGANVLTF	TGTGCCAGCAGTGAGGACAGGCTGGCTGGGGCCAACGTCCTGACTTTC	few	TRBD1	TRBV25-1	TRBJ2-6